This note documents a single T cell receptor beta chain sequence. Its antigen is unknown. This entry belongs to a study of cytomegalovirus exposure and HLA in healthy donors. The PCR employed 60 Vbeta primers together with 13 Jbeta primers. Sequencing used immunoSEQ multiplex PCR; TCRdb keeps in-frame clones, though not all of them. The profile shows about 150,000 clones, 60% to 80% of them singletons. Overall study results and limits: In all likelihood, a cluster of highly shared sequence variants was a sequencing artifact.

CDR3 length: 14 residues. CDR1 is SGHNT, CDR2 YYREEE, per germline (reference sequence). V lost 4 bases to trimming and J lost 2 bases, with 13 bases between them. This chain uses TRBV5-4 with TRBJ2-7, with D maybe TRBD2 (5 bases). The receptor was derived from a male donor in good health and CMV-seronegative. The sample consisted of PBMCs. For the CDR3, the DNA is TGTGCCAGCAGCGCGGACTCGCCCCCCTACGAGCAGTACTTC. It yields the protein CASSADSPPYEQYF.